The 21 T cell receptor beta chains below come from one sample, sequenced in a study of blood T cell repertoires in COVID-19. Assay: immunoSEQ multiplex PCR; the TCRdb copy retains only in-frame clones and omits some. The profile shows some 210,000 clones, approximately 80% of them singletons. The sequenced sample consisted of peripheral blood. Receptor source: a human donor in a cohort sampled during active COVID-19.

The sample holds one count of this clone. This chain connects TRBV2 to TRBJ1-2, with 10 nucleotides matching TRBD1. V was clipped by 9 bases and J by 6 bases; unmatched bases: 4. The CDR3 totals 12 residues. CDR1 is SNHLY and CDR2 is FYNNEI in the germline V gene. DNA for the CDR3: TGTGCCAGTCGACAGGGGGCGCATGGCTACACCTTC. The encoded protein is CASRQGAHGYTF.

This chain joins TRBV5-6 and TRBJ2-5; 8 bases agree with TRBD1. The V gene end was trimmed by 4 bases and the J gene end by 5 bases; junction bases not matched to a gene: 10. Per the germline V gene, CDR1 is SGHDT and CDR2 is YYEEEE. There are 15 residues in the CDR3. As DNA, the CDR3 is TGTGCCAGCAGCGTGACAGGGGCGACGTGGGAGACCCAGTACTTC. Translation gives CASSVTGATWETQYF. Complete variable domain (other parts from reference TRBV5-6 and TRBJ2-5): DAGVTQSPTHLIKTRGQQVTLRCSPKSGHDTVSWYQQALGQGPQFIFQYYEEEERQRGNFPDRFSGHQFPNYSSELNVNALLLGDSALYLCASSVTGATWETQYFGPGTRLLVL.

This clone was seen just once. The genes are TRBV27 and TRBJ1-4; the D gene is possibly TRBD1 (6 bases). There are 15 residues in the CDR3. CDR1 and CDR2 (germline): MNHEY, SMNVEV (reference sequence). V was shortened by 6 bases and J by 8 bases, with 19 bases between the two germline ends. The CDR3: CASRALGGRGEKLFF. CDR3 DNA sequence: TGTGCCAGCAGAGCACTTGGGGGCCGGGGCGAAAAACTGTTTTTT.

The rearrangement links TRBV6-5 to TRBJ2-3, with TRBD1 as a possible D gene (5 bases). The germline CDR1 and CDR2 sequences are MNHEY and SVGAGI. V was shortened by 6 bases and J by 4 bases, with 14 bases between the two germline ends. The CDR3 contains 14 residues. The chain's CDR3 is CASSPAVGPDTQYF. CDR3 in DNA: TGTGCCAGCAGCCCGGCTGTGGGGCCAGATACGCAGTATTTT.

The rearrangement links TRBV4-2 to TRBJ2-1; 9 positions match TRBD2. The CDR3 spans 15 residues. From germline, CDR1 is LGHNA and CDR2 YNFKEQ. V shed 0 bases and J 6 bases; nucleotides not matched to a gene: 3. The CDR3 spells CASSQEGLASNEQFF. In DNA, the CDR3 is TGTGCCAGCAGCCAAGAGGGACTAGCCAGCAATGAGCAGTTCTTC.

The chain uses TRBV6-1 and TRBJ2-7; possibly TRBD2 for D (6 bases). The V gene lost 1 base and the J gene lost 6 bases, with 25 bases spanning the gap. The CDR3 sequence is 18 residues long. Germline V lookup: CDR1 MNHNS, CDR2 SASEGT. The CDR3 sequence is CASSEGYSGLLFLAEQYV. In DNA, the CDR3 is TGTGCCAGCAGTGAAGGTTATAGCGGACTACTGTTCTTAGCCGAGCAGTACGTC.

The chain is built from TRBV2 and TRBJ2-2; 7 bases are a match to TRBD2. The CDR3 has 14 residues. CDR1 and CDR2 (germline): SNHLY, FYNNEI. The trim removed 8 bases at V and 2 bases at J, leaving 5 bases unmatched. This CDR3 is CASRGGHNTGELFF. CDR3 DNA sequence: TGTGCCAGCCGGGGAGGGCATAACACCGGGGAGCTGTTTTTT.

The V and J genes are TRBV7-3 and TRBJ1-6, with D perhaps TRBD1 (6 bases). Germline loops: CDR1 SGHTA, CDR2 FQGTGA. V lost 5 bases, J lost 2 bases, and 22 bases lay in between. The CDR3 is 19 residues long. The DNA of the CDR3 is TGTGCCAGCAGCCCAAACAGGGTAGGAATTCGGGCCTATAATTCACCCCTCCACTTT. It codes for CASSPNRVGIRAYNSPLHF.

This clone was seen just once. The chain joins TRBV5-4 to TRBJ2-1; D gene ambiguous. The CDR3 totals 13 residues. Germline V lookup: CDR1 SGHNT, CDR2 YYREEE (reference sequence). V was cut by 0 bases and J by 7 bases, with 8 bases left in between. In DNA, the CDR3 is TGTGCCAGCAGCTTGGACGGTAAGAATGAGCAGTTCTTC. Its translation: CASSLDGKNEQFF.

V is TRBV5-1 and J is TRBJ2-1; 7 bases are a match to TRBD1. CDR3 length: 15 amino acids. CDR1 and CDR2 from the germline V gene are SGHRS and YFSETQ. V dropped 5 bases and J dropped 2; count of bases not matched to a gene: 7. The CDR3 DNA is TGCGCCAGCAGTTTCCTACAGGGGCCCTACAATGAGCAGTTCTTC. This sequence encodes CASSFLQGPYNEQFF.

CDR3 residues: CASSYGSGNTIYF. DNA of the CDR3: TGTGCCAGCAGTTACGGGAGTGGAAACACCATATATTTT. The rearrangement links TRBV6-6 to TRBJ1-3; D uncertain. V shed 2 bases and J shed 3 bases, with 5 bases lying between them. Germline V gene data show CDR1 as MNHNY and CDR2 as SVGAGI (reference sequence). The CDR3 totals 13 residues.

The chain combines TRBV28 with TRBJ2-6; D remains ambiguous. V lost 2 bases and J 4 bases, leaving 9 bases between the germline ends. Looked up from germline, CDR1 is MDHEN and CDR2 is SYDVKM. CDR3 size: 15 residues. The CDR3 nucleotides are TGTGCCAGCAGTTTAACGATTCTAGGGGCCAACGTCCTGACTTTC. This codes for CASSLTILGANVLTF.

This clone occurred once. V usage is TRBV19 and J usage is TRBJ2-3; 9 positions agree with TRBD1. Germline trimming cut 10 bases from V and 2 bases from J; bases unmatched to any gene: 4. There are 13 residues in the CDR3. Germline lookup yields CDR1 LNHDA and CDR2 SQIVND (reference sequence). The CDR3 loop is CATGQGSTDTQYF. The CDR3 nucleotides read TGTGCCACCGGACAGGGGTCCACAGATACGCAGTATTTT.

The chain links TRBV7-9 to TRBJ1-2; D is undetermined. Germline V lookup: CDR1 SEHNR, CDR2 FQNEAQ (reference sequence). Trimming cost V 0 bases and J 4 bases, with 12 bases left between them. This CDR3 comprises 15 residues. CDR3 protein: CASSLAGRSIYGYTF. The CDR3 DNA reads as TGTGCCAGCAGCTTAGCGGGCAGAAGTATCTATGGCTACACCTTC.

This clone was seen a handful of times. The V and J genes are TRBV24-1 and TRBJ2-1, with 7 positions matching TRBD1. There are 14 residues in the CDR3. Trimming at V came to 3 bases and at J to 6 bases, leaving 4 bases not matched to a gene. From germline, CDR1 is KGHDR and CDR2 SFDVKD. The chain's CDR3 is CATSDKGTVNEQFF. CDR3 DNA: TGTGCCACCAGTGATAAGGGGACAGTCAATGAGCAGTTCTTC.

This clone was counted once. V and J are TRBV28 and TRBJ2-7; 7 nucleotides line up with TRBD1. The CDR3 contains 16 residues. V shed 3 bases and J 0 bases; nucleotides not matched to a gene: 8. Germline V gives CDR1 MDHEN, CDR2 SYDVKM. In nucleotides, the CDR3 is TGTGCCAGCAGTTTCCACCTGGGACAGCTCTCCTACGAGCAGTACTTC. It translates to CASSFHLGQLSYEQYF.

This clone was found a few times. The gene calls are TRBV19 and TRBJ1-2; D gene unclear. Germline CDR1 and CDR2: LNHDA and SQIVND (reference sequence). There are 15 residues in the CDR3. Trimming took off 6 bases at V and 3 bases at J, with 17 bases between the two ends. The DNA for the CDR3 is TGTGCCAGTAGCAACTCAGGTGGCTGGGACTATGGCTACACCTTC. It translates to CASSNSGGWDYGYTF.

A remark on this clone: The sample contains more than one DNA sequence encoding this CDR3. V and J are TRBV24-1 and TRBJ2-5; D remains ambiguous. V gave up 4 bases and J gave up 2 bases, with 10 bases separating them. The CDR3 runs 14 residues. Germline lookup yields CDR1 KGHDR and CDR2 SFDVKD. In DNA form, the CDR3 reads TGTGCCACCAGTGACCCTGGTACTCAAGAGACCCAGTACTTC. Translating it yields CATSDPGTQETQYF.

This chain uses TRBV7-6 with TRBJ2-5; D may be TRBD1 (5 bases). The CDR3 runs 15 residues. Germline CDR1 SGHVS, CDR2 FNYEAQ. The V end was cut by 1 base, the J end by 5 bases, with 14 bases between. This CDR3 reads CASSLEGALSETQYF. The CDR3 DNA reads TGTGCCAGCAGCTTAGAAGGGGCGCTTTCGGAGACCCAGTACTTC.

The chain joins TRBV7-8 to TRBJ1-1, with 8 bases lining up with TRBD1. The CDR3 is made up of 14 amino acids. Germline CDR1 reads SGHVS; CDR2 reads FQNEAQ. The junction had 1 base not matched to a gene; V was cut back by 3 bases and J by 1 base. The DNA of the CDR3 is TGTGCCAGCAGCTTTCAGGGGGCGAACACTGAAGCTTTCTTT. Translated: CASSFQGANTEAFF.

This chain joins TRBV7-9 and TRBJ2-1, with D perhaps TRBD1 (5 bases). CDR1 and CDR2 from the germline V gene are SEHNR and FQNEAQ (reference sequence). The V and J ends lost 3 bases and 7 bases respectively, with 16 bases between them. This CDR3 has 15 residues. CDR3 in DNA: TGTGCCAGCAGCTTTTGGTCAGGGTTGGGGAATGAGCAGTTCTTC. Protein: CASSFWSGLGNEQFF. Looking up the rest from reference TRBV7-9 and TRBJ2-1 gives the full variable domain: DTGVSQNPRHKITKRGQNVTFRCDPISEHNRLYWYRQTLGQGPEFLTYFQNEAQLEKSRLLSDRFSAERPKGSFSTLEIQRTEQGDSAMYLCASSFWSGLGNEQFFGPGTRLTVL.